This TCR beta chain was documented in a study of identical twins. Study-level findings and limits: Findings depended on cross-sectional statistics rather than tracking the same donors. In monozygotic twins, models underestimated the sharing of out-of-frame TCR alpha. Cord blood's abundant beta clonotypes had fewer insertions, unlike memory repertoires.

From the 5' RACE reads, TCRdb called clonotypes with MiXCR, one entry per CDR3 protein. The sample holds roughly 710,000 distinct CDR3 sequences; roughly 6.2% are singletons and the top ten take about 1.8%. Every sampled donor was Caucasian and healthy. This clonotype has ten or more counts. Its specificity is unknown. The V gene end was trimmed by 7 bases and the J gene end by 4 bases; junction bases not matched to a gene: 3. Germline V lookup: CDR1 MNHNS, CDR2 SASEGT. The CDR3 sequence is 14 residues long. The sample consisted of naive T cells sorted from blood. This sequence joins TRBV6-1 and TRBJ1-5; 11 nucleotides line up with TRBD1. This TCR was recovered from a man aged 18 to 29 in good health. The DNA for the CDR3 is TGTGCCAGCATCGGGGACAGGGGGAATCAGCCCCAGCATTTT. Translating gives CASIGDRGNQPQHF.